A single sample is the source of the 19 T cell receptor beta chains below, sequenced in a study of cytomegalovirus exposure and HLA in healthy donors. In the PCR, 60 Vbeta and 13 Jbeta primers were used. Sequencing was performed with immunoSEQ multiplex PCR; in TCRdb, only in-frame clones are kept and a portion is missing. The sample carries 64,000 or so clones, about 85% recorded once. Sequencing input: PBMCs. These receptors were taken from a female donor in good health and CMV-seronegative.

A single count supports this clone. V is TRBV28 and J is TRBJ1-2; unclear D gene. Germline CDR1 is MDHEN and CDR2 is SYDVKM. V gave up 8 bases and J gave up 4 bases, with 8 bases separating them. The length of the CDR3 is 11 residues. CDR3 amino acids: CASLSSYGYTF. Written as DNA, the CDR3 is TGTGCCAGCCTAAGTTCCTATGGCTACACCTTC.

The chain combines TRBV18 with TRBJ2-4; D gene unclear. Germline CDR1 and CDR2: KGHSH and LQKENI. CDR3 size: 13 residues. V gave up 2 bases and J gave up 10 bases, with 12 bases separating them. CDR3 in amino acids: CASSPENLSIQYF. The CDR3 DNA sequence: TGTGCCAGCTCACCAGAGAACCTGTCTATTCAGTACTTC.

This clone has a handful of counts. This chain links TRBV7-3 with TRBJ2-1, with 9 nucleotides matching TRBD2. Germline trimming cut 2 bases from V and 7 bases from J; bases unmatched to any gene: 0. The CDR3 is 13 residues long. CDR1 and CDR2 (germline): SGHTA, FQGTGA. The CDR3 sequence is CASSLAGGNEQFF. In DNA, the CDR3 is TGTGCCAGCAGCTTAGCGGGAGGGAATGAGCAGTTCTTC.

The V and J genes are TRBV18 and TRBJ2-7; 7 nucleotides line up with TRBD1. The germline V gene has CDR1 KGHSH and CDR2 LQKENI. CDR3 length: 17 amino acids. V lost 2 bases to trimming and J lost 2 bases; unmatched junction nucleotides: 12. As DNA, the CDR3 is TGTGCCAGCTCACCAGGGACAGAGGGAGAGGGAACCTACGAGCAGTACTTC. Its translation: CASSPGTEGEGTYEQYF.

This clone was observed a handful of times. The chain links TRBV6-6 to TRBJ1-5, with D perhaps TRBD1 (6 bases). Trimming left V 6 bases short and J 4 bases short, with 10 bases between. CDR1 is MNHNY and CDR2 is SVGAGI in the germline V gene (reference sequence). The CDR3 has 13 residues. The CDR3 here is CASRDSSNQPQHF. The CDR3 region has the DNA TGTGCCAGCAGGGACAGCTCAAATCAGCCCCAGCATTTT.

This clone was observed a handful of times. The V gene is TRBV5-8, the J gene TRBJ2-7; 9 positions match TRBD1. Germline lookup yields CDR1 SGHTS and CDR2 YDEGEE. CDR3 length: 14 amino acids. With 5 bases clipped from V and 6 bases from J, the junction kept 9 bases outside the gene matches. The CDR3 loop reads CASRPRDRAGEQYF. DNA for the CDR3: TGTGCCAGCAGGCCCCGGGACAGGGCGGGCGAGCAGTACTTC.

The chain recombines TRBV28 with TRBJ1-5; 9 bases match TRBD1. This CDR3 has 14 residues. Per the germline V gene, CDR1 is MDHEN and CDR2 is SYDVKM. The V segment lost 7 bases and the J segment 4 bases; nucleotides outside the gene matches: 5. CDR3 amino acids: CASTLGQGNQPQHF. In DNA form, the CDR3 reads TGTGCCAGCACCCTGGGACAGGGTAATCAGCCCCAGCATTTT.

This clone was recorded a few times. The chain recombines TRBV6-6 with TRBJ2-1; the D gene is possibly TRBD1 (5 bases). The germline V gene encodes CDR1 MNHNY and CDR2 SVGAGI (reference sequence). The CDR3 sequence is 13 residues long. Deletions cut 2 bases from V and 9 bases from J, with 11 bases between. The CDR3 DNA follows: TGTGCCAGCAGTTACGTTAAGCAGGGTGAGCAGTTCTTC. Its translation is CASSYVKQGEQFF.

This rearrangement joins TRBV5-4 to TRBJ2-7; possible D gene TRBD2, 6 bases. Germline CDR1 is SGHNT and CDR2 is YYREEE (reference sequence). V lost 4 bases, J lost 0 bases, and 11 bases lay in between. The CDR3 totals 14 residues. DNA for the CDR3: TGTGCCAGCAGCCATCGGGGGAGCTCCTACGAGCAGTACTTC. As protein: CASSHRGSSYEQYF.

This chain links TRBV6-5 with TRBJ2-1; TRBD2 aligns across 10 bases. The CDR3 is 16 residues long. V was clipped by 4 bases and J by 9 bases; unmatched bases: 12. Germline assignment: CDR1 MNHEY and CDR2 SVGAGI. The CDR3 sequence: CASSSTSGQPEGEQFF. CDR3 nucleotides: TGTGCCAGCAGTTCGACTAGCGGGCAGCCAGAGGGTGAGCAGTTCTTC.

Comment on this clone: Distinct nucleotide sequences in the sample also encode this CDR3. This rearrangement joins TRBV18 to TRBJ2-1, with 12 bases matching TRBD2. CDR3 length: 15 residues. After removal of 3 bases from V and 7 bases from J, the junction contained 4 bases not matched to a gene. Germline CDR1 KGHSH, CDR2 LQKENI. The DNA for the CDR3 is TGTGCCAGCTCACCCCGGACTAGCGGGAATAATGAGCAGTTCTTC. The encoded protein is CASSPRTSGNNEQFF.

Written as DNA, the CDR3 is TGCGCCAGCAGCCCCGAGGAACGGTACACTGAAGCTTTCTTT. Translating it yields CASSPEERYTEAFF. The genes are TRBV4-3 and TRBJ1-1; D is unresolved. V was cut by 4 bases and J by 3 bases, with 12 bases left in between. Germline V lookup: CDR1 LGHNA, CDR2 YSLEER. CDR3 length: 14 amino acids.

The J gene is TRBJ2-2, the V gene TRBV28, with D perhaps TRBD2 (5 bases). Germline V CDR1 and CDR2: MDHEN, SYDVKM. V lost 6 bases and J lost 4, with 9 bases in between. The CDR3 extends over 13 amino acids. The CDR3 loop is CASREGSTGELFF. CDR3 nucleotides: TGTGCCAGCAGAGAGGGATCCACCGGGGAGCTGTTTTTT. The full variable domain, completed using reference TRBV28 and TRBJ2-2, is DVKVTQSSRYLVKRTGEKVFLECVQDMDHENMFWYRQDPGLGLRLIYFSYDVKMKEKGDIPEGYSVSREKKERFSLILESASTNQTSMYLCASREGSTGELFFGEGSRLTVL.

This rearrangement joins TRBV11-2 to TRBJ2-7; no clear D gene. The CDR3 contains 15 residues. CDR1 is SGHAT, CDR2 FQNNGV, per germline. Trimming stripped 0 bases from V and 0 bases from J, with 9 bases between. DNA of the CDR3: TGTGCCAGCAGCTTAGACTACGATTTCTCCTACGAGCAGTACTTC. Its protein product is CASSLDYDFSYEQYF.

V and J are TRBV6-1 and TRBJ1-1; D possibly corresponds to TRBD1 (5 bases). V shed 1 base and J shed 3 bases, with 12 bases lying between them. CDR1 is MNHNS, CDR2 SASEGT, per germline. This CDR3 has 15 amino acids. The CDR3 region is CASSEGHPRDTEAFF. The DNA of the CDR3 is TGTGCCAGCAGTGAAGGCCACCCCAGGGACACTGAAGCTTTCTTT.

Regarding this clone: A read error may account for a junction end that differs from germline. V usage is TRBV7-7 and J usage is TRBJ2-5; TRBD1 agrees at 7 bases. The CDR3 length is 15 residues. Germline values: CDR1 SSHAT, CDR2 FNYEAQ (reference sequence). The CDR3 nucleotides are TGTGCTAGCAGCTTAGGACAGGTTTCGGGAGAGACCCAGTACTTC. Translated: CASSLGQVSGETQYF.

V gene TRBV27 combines with J gene TRBJ2-1, with D possibly being TRBD2 (6 bases). With 0 bases removed from V and 9 bases from J, the gap between germline ends came to 9 bases. The CDR3 totals 13 residues. Germline CDR1 reads MNHEY; CDR2 reads SMNVEV (reference sequence). CDR3 loop: CASSLSVAVEQFF. The DNA of the CDR3 is TGTGCCAGCAGTTTATCGGTAGCGGTTGAGCAGTTCTTC.

The chain is built from TRBV12-5 and TRBJ2-3; D gene unclear. Trimming removed 1 base from V and 0 bases from J, with 8 bases in between. Germline V gives CDR1 LGHNT, CDR2 FRNRAP. CDR3 length: 15 amino acids. As DNA, the CDR3 is TGTGCTAGTGGTTTGGGCCTAATTAGCACAGATACGCAGTATTTT. Its protein is CASGLGLISTDTQYF.

The V and J genes are TRBV7-3 and TRBJ2-2; D not resolved. This CDR3 has 13 amino acids. The V end was cut by 2 bases, the J end by 4 bases, with 5 bases between. In germline, CDR1 is SGHTA, CDR2 FQGTGA. CDR3 protein: CASSLAFTGELFF. CDR3 coding DNA: TGTGCCAGCAGCTTAGCGTTCACCGGGGAGCTGTTTTTT.